Below, one TCR beta chain is given with its context. This specimen comes from a study of technical replicates of blood from several donors. The data were produced by immunoSEQ multiplex PCR, yet TCRdb's version contains in-frame clones alone and is incomplete. The table shows about 70,000 clones, with approximately 97% occurring only once. The CDR3 runs to 14 residues. Germline V CDR1 and CDR2: SEHNR, FQNEAQ (reference sequence). V was shortened by 3 bases and J by 8 bases, with 14 bases between the two germline ends. The sample comprised T cells isolated from PBMCs. The chain employs TRBV7-9 and TRBJ1-5; D gene uncertain. The receptor was isolated from a human donor in good health. CDR3 region: CASSLGQNWEPQHF. The CDR3 DNA reads as TGTGCCAGCAGCTTGGGCCAAAACTGGGAGCCCCAGCATTTT.